The present entry profiles one T cell receptor beta chain with its context. What it recognizes is unknown. The CDR3 is made up of 17 amino acids. Germline V gives CDR1 SGHDT, CDR2 YYEEEE. The V and J ends lost 3 bases and 4 bases, in that order; junction bases with no gene match: 15. This PCR relied on a set of 60 Vbeta primers and 13 Jbeta primers. Profiling relied on immunoSEQ multiplex PCR, and the TCRdb table lists in-frame clones only, not all of them. This table holds fewer than 200,000 clones, 70% to 85% found once. These data come from a study of cytomegalovirus exposure and HLA in healthy donors. Study findings and constraints: A list of 164 TCR beta chains associated with cytomegalovirus was given. 87-base-pair reads could not separate some V segments, including TRBV6-2 and TRBV6-3.

Sequencing used PBMCs. The chain combines TRBV5-6 with TRBJ1-2; 7 bases agree with TRBD1. This sequence was found in a man between 40 and 49 years old in good health and CMV-seropositive. This chain's CDR3 is CASSSNYDRAGFYGYTF. CDR3 DNA sequence: TGTGCCAGCAGCTCCAACTATGACAGGGCGGGTTTCTATGGCTACACCTTC.